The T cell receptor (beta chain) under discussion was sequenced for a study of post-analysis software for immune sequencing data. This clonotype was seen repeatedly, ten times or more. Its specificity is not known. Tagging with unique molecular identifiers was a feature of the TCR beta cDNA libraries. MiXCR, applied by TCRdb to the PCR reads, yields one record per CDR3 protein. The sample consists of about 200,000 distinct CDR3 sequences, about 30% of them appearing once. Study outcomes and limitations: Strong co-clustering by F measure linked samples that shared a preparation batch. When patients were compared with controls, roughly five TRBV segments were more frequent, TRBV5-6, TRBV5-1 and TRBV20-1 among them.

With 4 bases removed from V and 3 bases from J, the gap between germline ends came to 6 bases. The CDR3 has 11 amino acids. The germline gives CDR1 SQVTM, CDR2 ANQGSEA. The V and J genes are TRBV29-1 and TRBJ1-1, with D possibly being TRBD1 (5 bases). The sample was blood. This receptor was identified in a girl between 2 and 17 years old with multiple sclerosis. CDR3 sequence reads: CSVAGDTEAFF. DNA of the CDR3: TGCAGCGTTGCGGGGGACACTGAAGCTTTCTTT. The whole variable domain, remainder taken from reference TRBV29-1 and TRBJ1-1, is SAVISQKPSRDICQRGTSLTIQCQVDSQVTMMFWYRQQPGQSLTLIATANQGSEATYESGFVIDKFPISRPNLTFSTLTVSNMSPEDSSIYLCSVAGDTEAFFGQGTRLTVV.